A selection of T cell receptor beta chains follows, all from one sample in a study of CD8 T cells in Susac syndrome. TCRdb analysed the immunoSEQ multiplex PCR reads with MiXCR anew, one entry per CDR3 protein. Of approximately 80,000 distinct CDR3 sequences in the sample, 94% were seen once. Material: CD8+ T cells from PBMCs. These receptors were collected from a human donor with Susac syndrome. Each CDR3 is given without its conserved first and last residue.

TRBJ2-7	TRBV9	ASSVGTTQYEQY
TRBJ2-3	TRBV20-1	SARDHERGAPDTQY
TRBJ2-5	TRBV20-1	SARVSGGAEETQY
TRBJ1-5	TRBV5-6	ASSLAGQFREPQH
TRBJ2-6	TRBV6-5	ASSLQETGANVLT
TRBJ2-3	TRBV3-1	ASSFGARAHDTQY
TRBJ1-1	TRBV14	ASSQDRPYTEAF
TRBJ2-3	TRBV7-8	ASSSLAGTDTQY
TRBJ2-3	TRBV9	ASSVGRTSGPSDTQY
TRBJ1-2	TRBV6-5	ASSYGGDYGYT
TRBJ2-7	TRBV25-1	ASSVGGEQY
TRBJ1-6	TRBV11-1	ASSLAEGERGIMSGSPLH
TRBJ2-1	TRBV2	ASRVRGDNEQF
TRBJ2-1	TRBV5-1	ASSLEGQGRDEQF
TRBJ2-1	TRBV27	ASSFRDRGVEQF
TRBJ1-4	TRBV27	ASSWAEATNEKLF
TRBJ1-1	TRBV9	ASSAGQGILNTEAF
TRBJ2-5	TRBV2	ASIGTGGPRLQETQY
TRBJ1-5	TRBV19	ASSMRGRNQPQH
TRBJ1-2	TRBV28	ASSPVGTYYGYT
TRBJ2-5	TRBV25-1	ASSYRLARVETQY
TRBJ2-7	TRBV11-2	ASSAGINYEQY
TRBJ1-4	TRBV4-1	ASSQGYGEKLF
TRBJ1-2	TRBV30	AWTRDYGYT
TRBJ2-4	TRBV29-1	SVEQDSGDIQY
TRBJ2-1	TRBV12-3/TRBV12-4	ASSPNLLGEF
TRBJ2-3	TRBV9	ASSVEAGSDTQY
TRBJ2-7	TRBV6-1	ASSEWVGISYEQY